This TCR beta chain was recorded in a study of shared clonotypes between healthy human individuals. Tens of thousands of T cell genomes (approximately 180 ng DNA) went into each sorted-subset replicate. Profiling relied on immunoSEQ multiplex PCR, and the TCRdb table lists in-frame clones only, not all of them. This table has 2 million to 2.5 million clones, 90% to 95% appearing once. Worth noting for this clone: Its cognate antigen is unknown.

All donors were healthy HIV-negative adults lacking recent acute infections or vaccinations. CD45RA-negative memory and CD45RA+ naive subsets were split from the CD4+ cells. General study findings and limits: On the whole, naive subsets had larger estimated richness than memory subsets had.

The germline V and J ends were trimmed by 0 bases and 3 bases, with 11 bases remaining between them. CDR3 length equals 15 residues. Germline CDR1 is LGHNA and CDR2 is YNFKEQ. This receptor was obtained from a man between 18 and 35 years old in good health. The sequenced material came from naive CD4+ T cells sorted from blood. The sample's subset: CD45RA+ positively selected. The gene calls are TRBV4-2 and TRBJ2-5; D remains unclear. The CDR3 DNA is TGTGCCAGCAGCCAAGAACACAGAAACGAAGAGACCCAGTACTTC. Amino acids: CASSQEHRNEETQYF.